Presented here are 15 T cell receptor beta chains from one specimen sequenced in a study of blood T cell repertoires in COVID-19 (dated by TCRdb to 2018 to 2021). Libraries were made using the immunoSEQ multiplex PCR assay. This is the immuneACCESS table as TCRdb keeps it, with only in-frame sequences that have V and J called. A part of the clones is gone; compared with another copy, unresolved V genes explain less than half, and the rest is unexplained. The sample contains a few hundred thousand clones, about 82% of them found a single time. The biggest ten clones account for about 1.6% of the sample. What was sequenced was peripheral blood. The receptors shown here come from a woman in her fifties or sixties with acute or convalescent COVID-19.

The V and J genes are TRBV11-2 and TRBJ1-2; D gene ambiguous. Trimming took off 7 bases at V and 6 bases at J, with 15 bases between the two ends. CDR1 and CDR2 (germline): SGHAT, FQNNGV. The length of the CDR3 is 13 residues. In DNA, the CDR3 is TGTGCCAGCACCCTCGGTGAGGGTGATGGCTACACCTTC. Translating gives CASTLGEGDGYTF.

The rearrangement uses TRBV7-2 and TRBJ1-1; the D gene is possibly TRBD1 (6 bases). V lost 8 bases to trimming and J lost 0 bases, with 16 bases between them. This CDR3 is 15 amino acids long. Germline V gene lookup returns CDR1 SGHTA and CDR2 FQGNSA. The chain's CDR3 is CASGLFRGMNTEAFF. The CDR3 DNA is TGTGCCAGCGGCCTATTCAGGGGCATGAACACTGAAGCTTTCTTT.

This clone was recorded once. This chain connects TRBV7-9 to TRBJ2-2; TRBD1 might be the D (6 bases). V was cut by 4 bases and J by 6 bases, with 9 bases left in between. Germline V gene data show CDR1 as SEHNR and CDR2 as FQNEAQ (reference sequence). The CDR3 runs 13 residues. The CDR3 spells CASSYRVPGELFF. DNA for the CDR3: TGTGCCAGCAGCTACAGGGTCCCCGGGGAGCTGTTTTTT.

The chain has TRBV7-8 and TRBJ2-7, with 9 nucleotides matching TRBD2. Germline CDR1 reads SGHVS; CDR2 reads FQNEAQ. This CDR3 has 14 amino acids. J was trimmed by 4 bases and V by 1 base; bases with no gene match: 2. Written as DNA, the CDR3 is TGTGCCAGCAGCTTAGGAAGCGGGAGGTACGAGCAGTACTTC. Its translation is CASSLGSGRYEQYF.

The genes are TRBV7-9 and TRBJ1-1; the D is unclear. V dropped 2 bases and J dropped 0 bases, with 7 bases sitting between them. This CDR3 region has 14 residues. Germline V gene data show CDR1 as SEHNR and CDR2 as FQNEAQ (reference sequence). The DNA for the CDR3 is TGTGCCAGCAGCTTAAGAGCACTGAACACTGAAGCTTTCTTT. Protein: CASSLRALNTEAFF.

The rearrangement joins TRBV2 to TRBJ2-2; no clear D. CDR3 length: 14 amino acids. CDR1 and CDR2 (germline): SNHLY, FYNNEI. V was cut by 2 bases and J by 6 bases, with 10 bases left in between. CDR3 loop: CASSELFGSGELFF. The CDR3 DNA follows: TGTGCCAGCAGTGAATTGTTCGGGTCCGGGGAGCTGTTTTTT.

The chain joins TRBV23-1 to TRBJ2-3, with 8 bases aligning to TRBD2. TRBV23-1 is an open reading frame whose function is uncertain. The CDR3 runs to 18 residues. The J segment lost 3 bases and the V segment lost 0 bases, leaving 11 bases of the junction unmatched. CDR3 in amino acids: CASSQSNRREGRTDTQYF. In nucleotides, the CDR3 is TGCGCCAGCAGTCAATCGAACCGACGGGAGGGCCGGACAGATACGCAGTATTTT.

This chain uses TRBV9 with TRBJ2-7; perhaps TRBD2 as D (6 bases). This CDR3 spans 14 amino acids. CDR1 and CDR2 from the germline V gene are SGDLS and YYNGEE. V dropped 0 bases and J dropped 6 bases, with 13 bases sitting between them. CDR3: CASSVGREIVEQYF. The CDR3 nucleotides are TGTGCCAGCAGCGTAGGCCGGGAGATCGTCGAGCAGTACTTC. The full variable domain, rest sourced from reference TRBV9 and TRBJ2-7, is DSGVTQTPKHLITATGQRVTLRCSPRSGDLSVYWYQQSLDQGLQFLIQYYNGEERAKGNILERFSAQQFPDLHSELNLSSLELGDSALYFCASSVGREIVEQYFGPGTRLTVT.

The V and J genes are TRBV27 and TRBJ2-7; tentatively, D is TRBD1 (6 bases). Germline-derived CDR1 and CDR2 are MNHEY and SMNVEV (reference sequence). V was cut by 5 bases and J by 3 bases, with 20 bases left in between. This CDR3 has 16 amino acids. CDR3 sequence: CASSLPGRGVGYEQYF. CDR3 coding DNA: TGTGCCAGCAGTCTCCCAGGCAGGGGAGTAGGCTACGAGCAGTACTTC.

The genes are TRBV6-5 and TRBJ2-7; 7 nucleotides line up with TRBD2. The V segment lost 2 bases and the J segment 7 bases; nucleotides outside the gene matches: 8. The germline V gene has CDR1 MNHEY and CDR2 SVGAGI. The CDR3 extends over 14 amino acids. Here the CDR3 reads CASSYDSLGGEQYF. CDR3 coding DNA: TGTGCCAGCAGTTACGACAGTTTGGGGGGGGAGCAGTACTTC.

V is TRBV20-1 and J is TRBJ2-3; the match to TRBD2 covers 9 bases. The CDR3 extends over 21 amino acids. The trim removed 3 bases at V and 2 bases at J, leaving 24 bases unmatched. Germline CDR1 is DFQATT and CDR2 is SNEGSKA (reference sequence). The CDR3 spells CSASPPTYSGRDTIYTDTQYF. The CDR3 DNA reads as TGCAGTGCTAGTCCCCCGACTTATAGCGGGAGAGACACCATTTACACAGATACGCAGTATTTT.

Of note for this clone: Other DNA sequences in the sample encode the same CDR3. The chain recombines TRBV28 with TRBJ2-1, with 7 bases aligning to TRBD2. Germline trimming cut 5 bases from V and 0 bases from J; bases unmatched to any gene: 4. The CDR3 consists of 15 residues. The V gene's germline CDR1 is MDHEN and CDR2 SYDVKM. This CDR3 is CASSSSGRSYNEQFF. The CDR3 region has the DNA TGTGCCAGCAGTAGTAGCGGGCGCTCCTACAATGAGCAGTTCTTC.

The table lists this clone with a count of one. The rearrangement joins TRBV6-6 to TRBJ2-3, with 7 bases matching TRBD1. Germline V gene sequence: CDR1 MNHNY, CDR2 SVGAGI (reference sequence). This CDR3 is built from 14 residues. Trimming cost V 6 bases and J 6 bases; bases outside gene matches: 9. CDR3 sequence (DNA): TGTGCCAGCAGCTTATCAGGGGGTCGCGATACGCAGTATTTT. Amino acid sequence: CASSLSGGRDTQYF.

This clone is a singleton in its sample. DNA for the CDR3: TGTGCCAGCAGTAGCAGGGGGCGCTTGACTAATGAAAAACTGTTTTTT. Protein product: CASSSRGRLTNEKLFF. The chain has TRBV6-6 and TRBJ1-4, with TRBD1 identical over 8 bases. Trimming at V came to 5 bases and at J to 2 bases, leaving 7 bases not matched to a gene. This CDR3 comprises 16 residues. Germline CDR1 MNHNY, CDR2 SVGAGI (reference sequence).

The V call is TRBV11-1, the J call TRBJ2-5; 7 positions agree with TRBD1. Germline CDR1 SGHAT, CDR2 FQDESV (reference sequence). This CDR3 is 14 amino acids long. Germline trimming cut 4 bases from V and 2 bases from J; bases unmatched to any gene: 4. CDR3 nucleotide sequence: TGTGCCAGCAGCTCCGGGACAGAACAAGAGACCCAGTACTTC. The encoded protein is CASSSGTEQETQYF.